This T cell receptor beta chain was recorded in a study of cytomegalovirus exposure and HLA in healthy donors. The study, taken as a whole, reports: Across donors, most TCRs were seen rarely, yet some public ones were widespread.

In germline, CDR1 is LGHNA, CDR2 YNFKEQ. Trimming took 4 bases from V and 2 from J; bases not matched to a gene: 1. The length of the CDR3 is 13 residues. As for this clone: Its antigen remains unknown.

At sampling all donors were nominally healthy, likely with unrecorded immune exposures. PCR was performed using 60 Vbeta and 13 Jbeta primers. In the study's own analysis: Later, an analysis found roughly 80 million unique TCR beta chains, and about 10 million of these were shared. Libraries were prepared by immunoSEQ multiplex PCR; TCRdb keeps only in-frame clonotypes and omits some of them. That table is the source of V, J and clone size, and D and trimming were worked out from the DNA. The table counts 70,000 to 80,000 clones; approximately 2.9% lies in the top ten. The sequence was obtained from a man between 40 and 49 years old in good health and CMV-seronegative. Sample: PBMCs. This chain links TRBV4-2 with TRBJ1-1, with 7 bases that match TRBD1. The CDR3, as DNA: TGTGCCAGCAGCCGACAGGGCAACACTGAAGCTTTCTTT. Encoded protein: CASSRQGNTEAFF.